The clone carrying this TCR beta chain was seen more than once but under ten times. Antigen specificity is unknown. The data originate from a study of cytomegalovirus exposure and HLA in healthy donors. Across the study: The early release's HLA-typed donors yielded 78 million or so unique TCRs. Whole-study findings and limits: Three chains linked to CMV were shown in vitro to be specific for CMV antigens. Reportedly, diagnosis of cytomegalovirus status by the classifier showed high specificity and sensitivity.

The CDR3 is 11 residues long. V was trimmed by 5 bases and J by 5 bases, leaving 7 bases between them. Germline-derived CDR1 and CDR2 are MNHNY and SVGAGI (reference sequence). PCR employed 60 Vbeta and 13 Jbeta primers. Profiling relied on immunoSEQ multiplex PCR, and the TCRdb table lists in-frame clones only, not all of them. The sample has roughly 150,000 clones; around 75% are singletons. Sequenced: PBMCs. This sequence was found in a man aged 60 to 75 in good health and CMV-seronegative. This chain connects TRBV6-6 to TRBJ2-7; D possibly corresponds to TRBD2 (6 bases). The CDR3 sequence is CASSTGDEQYF. CDR3 DNA sequence: TGTGCCAGCAGTACGGGGGACGAGCAGTACTTC.